A selection of T cell receptor beta chains follows, all from one sample in a study of blood T cell repertoires in COVID-19. Measured with immunoSEQ multiplex PCR; TCRdb has only the in-frame clones, and not every one. The repertoire holds around 72,000 clones, with less than 85% as singletons. Sequenced input: peripheral blood. The receptors shown here come from a woman aged 80 or older with acute or convalescent COVID-19. CDR3s leave out the opening cysteine and the closing phenylalanine or tryptophan.

v_call,cdr3_length,cdr3_aa
TRBV19,10,ASSSRGYGYT
TRBV18,13,ASSLSQGSGTEAF
TRBV10-3,12,AISTGQGNYGYT
TRBV2,13,ASSRTSGRKNEQF
TRBV30,11,AWSVAQNTEAF
TRBV4-2,14,ASSQTSGGGPNEQF
TRBV6-5,13,ASSNAGTSIGELF
TRBV2,12,ASSALDRGHEAF
TRBV29-1,16,SVPGLAGGKRSTDTQY
TRBV2,15,ASSEVGGLGRTYEQY
TRBV3-1/TRBV3-2,12,ASSQPPVTDSLY
TRBV14,11,ASSLTGNTEAF
TRBV7-6,11,ASSLGGDSGYT
TRBV30,11,AWSAGTMAEQY
TRBV7-2,12,ASSSLAFKETQY
TRBV5-4,15,ASSPEPIAGRPSGYT